A single sample gave rise to the 13 T cell receptor beta chains below, sequenced in a study of beta chain features in type 1 diabetes (dated by TCRdb to the late 2010s). Libraries were built with the immunoSEQ multiplex PCR assay. The entire isolated RNA was reverse transcribed using the High Capacity cDNA Reverse Transcription Kit, and thus expressed TCRB transcripts were sequenced. Sourced from immuneACCESS, this table was stored by TCRdb with only in-frame sequences that have V and J called. A share of the clones is absent; for the studies checked, an unresolved V gene accounts for under half, and the remainder has no known explanation. This sample holds roughly 350,000 clones; 9.5% to 12% were observed only once. Of the sample, approximately 0.016% falls within the top ten clones. The sequenced material came from naive CD4+ T cells from blood. Read against the paper, the sample's cell subset or site label means: true naive CD4+ T cells. The receptors were gathered from a woman in her twenties or thirties in good health.

This clone was seen a handful of times. The chain joins TRBV9 to TRBJ2-2; 7 nucleotides match TRBD1. The germline gives CDR1 SGDLS, CDR2 YYNGEE. The CDR3 sequence is 15 residues long. V gave up 4 bases and J gave up 3 bases; unmatched junction bases: 6. The CDR3 DNA reads as TGTGCCAGCAGCAGGACCGGGACAGACACCGGGGAGCTGTTTTTT. Its protein is CASSRTGTDTGELFF.

The CDR3 loop is CAIRQSSGYGYTF. The CDR3 nucleotides are TGTGCCATCAGGCAATCATCAGGGTATGGCTACACCTTC. The chain carries TRBV10-3 and TRBJ1-2, with D perhaps matching TRBD1 (5 bases). CDR3 length: 13 residues. Trimming shortened V by 6 bases and J by 5 bases, and 13 bases separated the two germline ends. Germline V gene lookup returns CDR1 ENHRY and CDR2 SYGVKD.

This clone was seen a handful of times. The genes are TRBV6-5 and TRBJ2-1, with a weak D call TRBD2 (6 bases). V was trimmed by 6 bases and J by 8 bases, leaving 20 bases between them. The CDR3 is 15 residues long. Germline lookup yields CDR1 MNHEY and CDR2 SVGAGI. CDR3 in amino acids: CASRPLRRARDEQFF. The CDR3, as DNA: TGTGCCAGCAGACCCCTGAGGAGGGCCAGGGATGAGCAGTTCTTC.

J is TRBJ2-5 and V is TRBV2; TRBD1 matches 10 bases. V was pared by 5 bases and J by 2 bases, with 2 bases of the junction left unmatched. The germline V gene encodes CDR1 SNHLY and CDR2 FYNNEI. The CDR3 has 14 residues. The CDR3 protein is CASSPDRGQETQYF. The DNA of the CDR3 is TGTGCCAGCAGTCCGGACAGGGGGCAAGAGACCCAGTACTTC.

Only a few counts were recorded for this clone. V gene TRBV2 combines with J gene TRBJ2-1; maybe TRBD1 (6 bases). Trimming cost V 6 bases and J 4 bases, with 19 bases left between them. CDR1 and CDR2 (germline): SNHLY, FYNNEI. This CDR3 is 16 amino acids long. The CDR3 nucleotides are TGTGCCAGCAGCGAAATACAGGGCATCCTTTACAATGAGCAGTTCTTC. Amino acid sequence: CASSEIQGILYNEQFF.

A few counts support this clone. The DNA of the CDR3 is TGTGCCAGCAGCGCGGGACAGGGGGCCGACTATGGCTACACCTTC. Protein: CASSAGQGADYGYTF. The chain combines TRBV11-2 with TRBJ1-2; 12 bases map to TRBD1. The length of the CDR3 is 15 residues. Germline assignment: CDR1 SGHAT and CDR2 FQNNGV. The ends lost 5 bases at V and 3 bases at J; junction bases unmatched: 4.

In this sample, this clone turned up a few times. This sequence joins TRBV15 and TRBJ2-1; no firm D call. This CDR3 has 15 amino acids. V was shortened by 0 bases and J by 5 bases, with 11 bases between the two germline ends. In germline, CDR1 is LNHNV, CDR2 YYDKDF (reference sequence). The CDR3 sequence is CATSREKSANNEQFF. Written as DNA, the CDR3 is TGTGCCACCAGCAGAGAAAAGAGCGCGAACAATGAGCAGTTCTTC.

The chain joins TRBV30 to TRBJ2-7; 10 bases match TRBD2. Germline CDR1 reads GTSNPN; CDR2 reads SVGIG (reference sequence). The junction had 6 bases not matched to a gene; V was cut back by 3 bases and J by 4 bases. There are 14 residues in the CDR3. Here the CDR3 reads CAWRTTAGGYEQYF. As DNA, the CDR3 is TGTGCCTGGAGAACGACAGCGGGAGGGTACGAGCAGTACTTC.

This clone was picked up a small number of times. This chain uses TRBV29-1 with TRBJ1-3, with TRBD1 matching 7 bases. The germline V gene has CDR1 SQVTM and CDR2 ANQGSEA. This CDR3 has 14 amino acids. J lost 0 bases, V lost 6 bases, and 5 bases had no gene match. CDR3: CSVDGDSSGNTIYF. CDR3 DNA sequence: TGCAGCGTCGACGGGGACAGCTCTGGAAACACCATATATTTT.

The chain employs TRBV14 and TRBJ1-2, with 7 bases lining up with TRBD1. Germline V gives CDR1 SGHDN, CDR2 FVKESK. This CDR3 has 15 amino acids. Losses at the gene ends were 1 base for V and 5 bases for J; bases not matched to a gene: 7. CDR3 region: CASSQVESTGYGYTF. In DNA, the CDR3 is TGTGCCAGCAGCCAAGTCGAGTCGACAGGGTATGGCTACACCTTC.

In its sample, this clone was seen a few times. The J gene is TRBJ1-5, the V gene TRBV9; a weak D match, TRBD1 (5 bases). The CDR3 is 15 amino acids. Trimming took 3 bases from V and 2 from J, leaving 12 bases between them. CDR1 and CDR2 from the germline V gene are SGDLS and YYNGEE. The CDR3 region has the DNA TGTGCCAGCAGCGCGACTGGGGGGGGCAATCAGCCCCAGCATTTT. Encoded protein: CASSATGGGNQPQHF.

The rearrangement joins TRBV4-3 to TRBJ2-7; a possible D gene is TRBD2 (7 bases). CDR1 and CDR2 from the germline V gene are LGHNA and YSLEER. The CDR3 runs 15 residues. V dropped 0 bases and J dropped 4 bases, with 13 bases sitting between them. The CDR3 DNA sequence: TGCGCCAGCAGCCAAGATCTAGGGGGGGGTTACGAGCAGTACTTC. Protein product: CASSQDLGGGYEQYF.

The gene calls are TRBV25-1 and TRBJ2-1; 7 nucleotides align to TRBD2. The CDR3 is 16 residues long. Germline values: CDR1 MGHDK, CDR2 SYGVNS. Unmatched junction bases numbered 6, after V lost 3 bases and J lost 1 base. CDR3 protein: CASSDDSGQSYNEQFF. DNA for the CDR3: TGTGCCAGCAGTGATGATAGCGGGCAGTCCTACAATGAGCAGTTCTTC. The full variable domain, rest sourced from reference TRBV25-1 and TRBJ2-1, is EADIYQTPRYLVIGTGKKITLECSQTMGHDKMYWYQQDPGMELHLIHYSYGVNSTEKGDLSSESTVSRIRTEHFPLTLESARPSHTSQYLCASSDDSGQSYNEQFFGPGTRLTVL.